This is a list of T cell receptor beta chains from one sample in a study of blood T cell repertoires in COVID-19. TCRdb keeps only in-frame clones here, not all; method: immunoSEQ multiplex PCR. This sample has approximately 150,000 clones; roughly 83% occur once, and the top ten carry about 5%. Sequencing was done on a sample of PBMCs or T cells enriched from blood (not recorded which). All receptors derive from a man between 65 and 85 years old who had been exposed to COVID-19. Both conserved end residues are part of each CDR3. Each record gives: clone size, V gene, D gene, J gene, CDR3 DNA, CDR3 protein. D genes are given only for firm matches. Size values are once, few and many counts, or a class for expanded clones, and some rows have none.

.	TRBV7-2	.	TRBJ2-2	TGTGCCAGCAGCTATCAGGACACCGGGGAGCTGTTTTTT	CASSYQDTGELFF
.	TRBV12-5	.	TRBJ2-1	TGTGCTAGTGGACAGGTAGGGGACAATGAGCAGTTCTTC	CASGQVGDNEQFF
.	TRBV7-2	.	TRBJ2-7	TGTGCCAGCAGCGTGGGGGGCTCCTACGAGCAGTACTTC	CASSVGGSYEQYF
many	TRBV5-4	TRBD1	TRBJ2-2	TGTGCCAGCAGCGGACAGGGTAACACCGGGGAGCTGTTTTTT	CASSGQGNTGELFF
.	TRBV7-2	TRBD2	TRBJ2-7	TGTGCCAGCAGCCAAGGGGGGACTAGCGGTTTCTACGAGCAGTACTTC	CASSQGGTSGFYEQYF
few	TRBV30	.	TRBJ1-6	TGTGCCTGGAGTGTGACGGCGGATTCACCCCTCCACTTT	CAWSVTADSPLHF
.	TRBV5-4	.	TRBJ2-5	TGTGCCAGCAGCTTCTTTCCCCAAGAGACCCAGTACTTC	CASSFFPQETQYF
.	TRBV5-1	.	TRBJ1-4	TGCGCCAGCAGCTTGGGACACGTCGGTAATGAAAAACTGTTTTTT	CASSLGHVGNEKLFF
.	TRBV2	TRBD2	TRBJ2-2	TGTGCCAGCAGTGGATCGGGGGGCGGGGAGCTGTTTTTT	CASSGSGGGELFF
.	TRBV4-2	.	TRBJ2-1	TGTGCCAGCGCTCGGGACTCGGAGCAGTTCTTC	CASARDSEQFF
many	TRBV3-1/TRBV3-2	.	TRBJ1-5	TGTGCCAGCAGCGAAGGGACACATGGGAGCAATCAGCCCCAGCATTTT	CASSEGTHGSNQPQHF
.	TRBV27	TRBD1	TRBJ2-7	TGTGCCAGCAGTCAAAGACAGGGATCCTACGAGCAGTACTTC	CASSQRQGSYEQYF
once	TRBV30	TRBD1	TRBJ1-1	TGTGGAGGGGGCAGGGGGCACCCTGAAGCTTTCTTT	CGGGRGHPEAFF
.	TRBV3-1/TRBV3-2	.	TRBJ2-5	TGTGCCAGCAGTCGTTTGGAGACCCAGTACTTC	CASSRLETQYF
.	TRBV2	.	TRBJ2-2	TGTGCCAGCAGACGACAGCCGAACACCGGGGAGCTGTTTTTT	CASRRQPNTGELFF
once	TRBV5-1	.	TRBJ1-1	TGCGCCAGCAGCTCCCAGGGCCCTGAAGCTTTCTTT	CASSSQGPEAFF
.	TRBV7-9	TRBD1	TRBJ2-3	TGTGCCAGCAGGCATGAACAGGGGGCTGAGTCGACGCAGTATTTT	CASRHEQGAESTQYF
.	TRBV4-1	.	TRBJ1-2	TGCGCCAGCAGCCAAGGGCGGGATAACTATGGCTACACCTTC	CASSQGRDNYGYTF
.	TRBV20-1	.	TRBJ1-1	TGCAGTGCCCCGCGGAACACTGAAGCTTTCTTT	CSAPRNTEAFF
once	TRBV11-2	TRBD1	TRBJ2-2	TGTGCCAGCAGCTCCCGCGGACAGGGGACCGGGGAGCTGTTTTTT	CASSSRGQGTGELFF
.	TRBV29-1	TRBD1	TRBJ1-2	TGCAGCGTTGCGAAGACAGGGGCTAACTATGGCTACACCTTC	CSVAKTGANYGYTF
once	TRBV19	TRBD2	TRBJ2-5	TGTGCCAGTACCTCGGGGACTAGCGGGTGGGAGACCCAGTACTTC	CASTSGTSGWETQYF
.	TRBV14	.	TRBJ2-5	TGTGCCAGCAGCCAAGAGGGGGGACAGCCGTACCAAGAGACCCAGTACTTC	CASSQEGGQPYQETQYF
.	TRBV7-2	TRBD1	TRBJ2-1	TGTGCCAGCAGCTCGGGACAGGGGTCCTACAATGAGCAGTTCTTC	CASSSGQGSYNEQFF
.	TRBV5-4	.	TRBJ2-7	TGTGCCAGCAGCTTGGGCCAGGGGATGACCTACGAGCAGTACTTC	CASSLGQGMTYEQYF
few	TRBV3-1/TRBV3-2	TRBD2	TRBJ2-7	TGTGCCAGCAGCCAAGTTAGCGGGAGCTCCTACGAGCAGTACTTC	CASSQVSGSSYEQYF
.	TRBV27	TRBD1	TRBJ1-6	TGTGCCAGCAGTTCCGGGACAGGGAGGTCACCCCTCCACTTT	CASSSGTGRSPLHF
.	TRBV2	.	TRBJ2-3	TGTGCCAGCAACTTATTGACTATAGCACTCATCACAGATACGCAGTATTTT	CASNLLTIALITDTQYF
.	TRBV5-5	.	TRBJ2-3	TGTGCCAGCAGCTCAGAGGGCGCGACAGGTTCATTTAGCACAGATACGCAGTATTTT	CASSSEGATGSFSTDTQYF
.	TRBV28	.	TRBJ1-1	TGTGCCAGCAGTGGAGGAAGAGGCGGCGGAAATAGCGCTTTCTTT	CASSGGRGGGNSAFF
.	TRBV30	.	TRBJ1-2	TGTGCCTGGAGTGCCTTGACAGGCTCCCTGTACTATGGCTACACCTTC	CAWSALTGSLYYGYTF
.	TRBV12-3/TRBV12-4	.	TRBJ2-3	TGTGCCAGCGGAGGCATCAGCACAGATACGCAGTATTTT	CASGGISTDTQYF
.	TRBV3-1/TRBV3-2	TRBD2	TRBJ2-7	TGTGCCAGCAGCCAAGATCCGGGAGGGTGTTACGAGCAGTACTTC	CASSQDPGGCYEQYF
.	TRBV7-2	TRBD1	TRBJ1-1	TGTGCCAGCAGCTTAGAGACAGGGATGAACACTGAAGCTTTCTTT	CASSLETGMNTEAFF
.	TRBV20-1	.	TRBJ2-1	TGCAGTGCTACAGGGTACAATGAGCAGTTCTTC	CSATGYNEQFF
.	TRBV5-5	TRBD1	TRBJ1-1	TGTGCCAGCACCCTGCGGCCTGGGGACAGGGTGAACACTGAAGCTTTCTTT	CASTLRPGDRVNTEAFF
.	TRBV3-1/TRBV3-2	.	TRBJ2-2	TGTGCCAGCAGCCAAGGTTTTATGGGGACATACACCGGGGAGCTGTTTTTT	CASSQGFMGTYTGELFF
.	TRBV4-2	.	TRBJ1-4	TGTGCCAGCAGCCAAGAACGGCGACAGCTTAATGAAAAACTGTTTTTT	CASSQERRQLNEKLFF